This T cell receptor (beta chain) derives from a study of blood T cell repertoires in COVID-19 (dated by TCRdb to about 2020). For context, the study as a whole: Samples from collaborators originated in the United States, Italy and Spain and spanned both the acute and convalescent phases of COVID-19. The material from the prospective study consisted of cDNA or gDNA derived from T cells, B-cell-depleted T cells, or PBMCs. The dataset comprised deeply sampled blood TCRbeta repertoires from subjects exposed to, actively infected with, or recovered from COVID-19. The repertoires were released in a freely available public database meant as a resource for research on the immune response to SARS-CoV-2. The samples were drawn from two sources: the first 160 participants of the ongoing ImmuneRACE study, and 1,200 or so subjects contributed by 6 global collaborators. Sample metadata almost always included a de-identified subject ID, COVID-19 status, age in years and sex. HLA class I and class II types, where available, came from metadata supplied by the sample provider rather than from assay-based typing. Broad study findings and their caveats: The quantity of clinical and demographic metadata differed by source and by participant and was supplied without curation.

As for this clone: Its antigen is unknown. No much larger clone is present one base from it, and per-base qualities are unavailable.

Participants in the prospective study were aged roughly 18 to 100 years, lived in over 20 United States geographic areas, and enrolled through a virtual design. In the prospective study, participants were assigned to cohorts based on the clinical history participants reported in a screening survey and a study questionnaire. Recovered participants in ImmuneRACE Cohort 3 were defined as having two consecutive negative NP/OP PCR tests, clearance from a healthcare professional, or resolution of symptoms. Each participant in the prospective study had whole blood, serum and a nasopharyngeal or oropharyngeal swab collected by mobile phlebotomists. Over a roughly two-month period, participants in the prospective study had the option of providing additional blood draws and questionnaires. Before DNA extraction, blood samples from the prospective study were shipped at room temperature or frozen. For CDR1 and CDR2, the germline V gene lists SGHDN and FVKESK. V lost 4 bases and J lost 5 bases, and the count of bases not matched to a germline gene is 5. Including the terminal cysteine and phenylalanine, the CDR3 comprises 13 residues. The entry retains the CDR3 DNA only, 39 bases that are in frame from base 1.

TCRbeta CDR3 regions were amplified from genomic DNA using the immunoSEQ Assay, a bias-controlled multiplex PCR. From the authors' description of their analysis: The number of nucleated cells in each sample was estimated from the amplification of reference gene primers within the assay. To quantify the absolute abundance of each unique TCRbeta CDR3 rearrangement, sequence reads were collapsed and filtered. For each sample, productive Simpson clonality was calculated as the square root of Simpson's diversity index over productive rearrangements. As stored in TCRdb, this immuneACCESS dataset retains in-frame rearrangements with V and J assigned. A fraction of the clones does not appear; measured against another copy, unresolved V genes explain less than half of the discrepancy, and the remainder lacks a known reason. V, J and clone size were drawn from that table, and D and trimming were deduced from the DNA. In this sample the table shows 350,000 to 400,000 clones, about 88% of which occur a single time. Roughly 3% of the sample is in the top ten clones.

The chain employs TRBV14 and TRBJ2-7; TRBD2 aligns with 7 central bases. The source material was PBMCs or T cells enriched from blood (not recorded which). This clonotype originated in a woman aged 25 to 39 who had recovered from COVID-19. The base sequence is TGTGCCAGCAGCCCGGCGGGAGCTCACGAGCAGTACTTC. Its product reads: CASSPAGAHEQYF.